A single T cell receptor (beta chain) is shown here with its context. This receptor's antigen is unknown. No much larger clone is present one base from it, and per-base qualities are unavailable. The CDR3 goes from the cysteine to the phenylalanine over 15 residues. Of all the DNA, just the CDR3 is kept, 45 bases in frame from base 1. The germline V gene specifies SGHDT as CDR1 and YYEEEE as CDR2. Trimming takes 3 bases from V and 10 bases from J, and the germline ends sit 19 bases apart. The cohort comprised fewer than 700 healthy bone marrow donors. All cohort members were sampled while nominally healthy, although unrecorded immune exposures were likely present. The donor tested CMV seropositive, placing the donor among the 289 seropositive members of the cohort. Each donor provided a peripheral blood sample, and peripheral blood mononuclear cells were used for TCR beta sequencing. The Qiagen DNeasy Blood Extraction Kit was used to extract genomic DNA from the blood cell samples.

This sample was included in a study of cytomegalovirus exposure and HLA in healthy donors (dated by TCRdb to 2015 to 2018). Turning to the overall study: According to an earlier analysis of 587 of the donors, about 179 million T cells yielded 117 million unique TCR beta sequences and approximately 300 Gb of sequence data. An earlier analysis of 587 of the donors applied high-throughput TCR beta sequencing to assess whether each TCR beta V gene segment acted as functional or pseudogenic. In addition to the first cohort of 666 subjects, a separate validation cohort of about 120 different subjects was used. Across around 400 genotyped donors of the cohort, an average of about 240,000 unique TCR beta nucleotide sequences per donor were sequenced, and roughly 18% of those sequences were non-productive. A later genetic analysis used genome-wide SNP genotypes for 398 of the 666 donors, treating that subset as a discovery cohort. Approximately 310 gigabases of sequencing data and around 85 million unique TCR sequences made up an early release that covered approximately 650 HLA-typed donors. The number of donors typed differed by locus, with roughly 629-640 for A, B, C, DRB1 and DQB1, 522 for DQA1, 600 to 610 for DPA1, and some 470 for DPB1. Rather than using new phenotypic data, the later analysis identified candidate immune exposures from TCR beta sequences and from how often those sequences occurred across donors. Of the 350 to 450 genotyped donors, approximately 83% fell in the genetic ancestry cluster associated with self-reported Caucasian donors. Roughly five DR-DQ haplotypes were handled as single units for association and clustering because linkage in the cohort was strong. A later analysis re-examined previously published TCR beta repertoires from 500 to 700 donors and added high-resolution HLA genotyping to investigate patterns of TCR occurrence. Donor age, sex, ethnicity and CMV serostatus were compiled together with the repertoire data. Both class I and class II loci were covered by HLA typing, at four-digit resolution. All discovery cohort repertoires had been generated using a single sequencing platform. High-throughput TCR immunosequencing, statistical association of individual TCRs with disease status, and machine learning were combined to predict cytomegalovirus infection status. The study was designed to test whether signatures of past pathogen exposure could be identified by cataloging public T cell receptors. The T cell repertoires of under 700 subjects were profiled by immunosequencing and related to cytomegalovirus serostatus. The full study reports these points: Across donors, most TCR sequences were observed very rarely, whereas some public TCRs were present in many individuals. Around 16 rarely observed V segments, including chromosome 9 orphons, were excluded from the earlier analysis of several hundred of the donors because counts were too low. Some IMGT-functional V segments, including TRBV6-2 and TRBV6-3, could not be distinguished by the 87-base-pair reads and were therefore excluded. Sequencing depth was assumed to be roughly uniform across donors in the presence/absence analyses, though that assumption may not hold. According to the authors, the approach could potentially be generalized to other disease states and immunological phenotypes. The only immune exposure information available for the cohort was CMV serostatus. A group of highly shared sequence variants was considered likely to be a technical artifact of the sequencing pipeline. Three of the identified cytomegalovirus-associated TCR beta chains were confirmed in vitro to be specific for cytomegalovirus antigens. In a later analysis, most CMV-associated TCR beta chains were found to appear HLA-restricted, with HLA associations seemingly driven largely by CMV exposure. Linkage disequilibrium might explain the correlated functional status among segregating V segments, but an unknown experimental factor could not be ruled out. Cytomegalovirus status was reported to be diagnosed by the classifier with high specificity and sensitivity in both the original and validation cohorts. Assigning TCR associations to individual alleles was difficult when HLA alleles, especially DR and DQ, strongly co-occurred. Several of the top co-occurrence clusters appeared to be linked to parvovirus B19, influenza, CMV and Epstein-Barr virus, according to a later analysis. This cohort had only TCR beta chains sequenced, and the lack of alpha or paired-chain data limited which features could be detected. Because HLA typing was missing for some donors at each locus, association tests included only the typed subset. A further reported finding was that TCR beta sequences accurately predicted the HLA-A and HLA-B alleles for most subjects in the first cohort. Specific HLA alleles were associated with 15,000 to 20,000 TCR beta sequences at a false discovery rate of 0.05 in a later analysis. In a later analysis, HLA-associated TCR beta chains were found to be more clonally expanded and to have lower generation probabilities than equally common non-associated chains. A later genetic analysis associated a missense DCLRE1C variant with V-gene and J-gene trimming of TCR beta chains, and an independent cohort replicated the association. A total of 150 or so TCR beta chains were listed by the study as associated with cytomegalovirus. A later analysis found that TCR association rates varied across HLA loci, with DRB1 alleles showing the most associated TCRs and HLA-C alleles the fewest. In a later genetic analysis, fewer N-insertions in productive TCRs were reported among donors in an Asian-associated ancestry cluster than the roughly 670-donor mean. An earlier analysis of approximately 500 of the donors showed that most TCR beta V segments appeared in productive rearrangements either about 90% or about 30% of the time, which broadly matched IMGT annotations.

Library preparation was by the immunoSEQ multiplex PCR assay. A mixture of 60 forward primers for TCR Vbeta segments and 13 reverse primers for TCR Jbeta segments was used in the multiplex PCR. The CDR3 region of rearranged TCR beta genes was amplified from genomic DNA by a multiplex PCR assay. On the Illumina HiSeq System, the amplified TCR beta libraries were sequenced as 87-base-pair reads. The paper's processing steps were these. A later analysis counted 75 million to 100 million unique TCR beta chains across the 700 or so repertoires, and roughly 10 million of these chains were shared by at least two donors. A nearest-neighbor algorithm error-corrected the raw reads and collapsed the reads into unique sequences, merging closely related sequences to remove PCR and sequencing errors. V, D and J gene segments were assigned by aligning CDR3 sequences to IMGT reference sequences. For a sequence to be retained, at least a six-nucleotide match to both a V gene segment and a J gene segment was required. Rearrangements were called productive when the CDR3 lacked stop codons and stayed in frame with V and J; all others were non-productive. CDR3 was defined according to IMGT convention as the region running from the second conserved V-encoded cysteine to the conserved J-encoded phenylalanine. The earlier analysis of 587 of the donors excluded sequences that lacked an unambiguous match to a single V gene segment. In an earlier analysis of approximately 500 of the donors, a V segment was called functional when productive rearrangements were above 56.7%, and segregating when the standard deviation between donors exceeded 5%. To diagnose cytomegalovirus status from the catalog of TCR beta chain sequences, a statistical classification framework was built. V and J gene assignment, in a later analysis, came from comparing TCR nucleotide sequences with IMGT/GENE-DB human TR gene sequences. Using the TCRdist pipeline, a later analysis assigned CDR3 sequences along with most-parsimonious VDJ recombination scenarios. A later analysis defined each TCR beta chain by its CDR3 amino acid sequence plus V-gene family, and excluded reads lacking a unique V-gene family. In a later analysis, some 600 highly shared, low-generation-probability nucleotide sequences were removed to address suspected cross-contamination and a sequencing artifact. In a later analysis, a clonal expansion index for each public chain was calculated from normalized within-repertoire ranks of inferred template counts. In a later analysis, generation probabilities were computed using a VDJ recombination model fitted to out-of-frame rearrangements, and the results were checked against IGoR. A later analysis scored TCR-TCR, TCR-HLA and TCR-CMV co-occurrence with hypergeometric tests, applying a repertoire-size bias correction to TCR pairs. In a later analysis, false discovery rates were estimated by permuting HLA or CMV assignments 20 times. In a later analysis, co-occurring TCRs were grouped using DBSCAN, and TCRdist sequence similarity was added for clustering within HLA-allele-positive subsets. Repertoires with fewer than 30,000 or more than 120,000 public chains were left out of co-occurrence clustering, as were five repertoires with anomalous nucleotide sharing. The clones in this table, taken by TCRdb from immuneACCESS, are in-frame only. Not every clone is retained; where verified, under half of the shortfall comes from an unresolved V gene, and the cause of the rest is unknown. That table supplies the V and J calls and clone size; D and trimming were determined from the DNA. Within this sample are over 90,000 clones, with less than 85% of them counted one time only. The ten largest clones capture about 20% of the sample.

The sequence joins TRBV5-6 to TRBJ1-4; TRBD1 might be the D gene, on 5 matching bases. This sequence was found in a woman aged 60-70 years in good health and CMV-seropositive. Material: PBMCs. The CDR3 loop reads CASSWGGFGEGKLFF. In nucleotide form, the sequence is TGTGCCAGCAGCTGGGGGGGATTCGGCGAAGGAAAACTGTTTTTT.